This T cell receptor beta chain is drawn from a study of T-cell memory formation after mild COVID-19. Turning to the study itself: TCR clusters mostly belonged to single donors.

One entry per CDR3 protein results from TCRdb running MiXCR on the 5' RACE reads. The top ten clones hold around 28% of a sample with 30,000 to 45,000 distinct CDR3 sequences, more than 9.5% of them seen once. This clonotype was counted only a few times. The CDR3 runs to 15 residues. Germline CDR1 is MNHEY and CDR2 is SVGEGT. Trimming shortened V by 5 bases and J by 3 bases, and 17 bases separated the two germline ends. This TCR came from a man younger than 35 who had mild COVID-19 (a few samples of this study predate the infection). Cell type and time point are not known. The V gene is TRBV6-2 or TRBV6-3, the J gene TRBJ2-7, with D perhaps TRBD1 or TRBD2 (6 bases each). Sequencing used PBMCs or a T cell subset sorted from them (not recorded which). CDR3 residues: CASSPTPGGLYEQYF. CDR3 in DNA: TGTGCCAGCAGTCCAACCCCCGGGGGCCTCTACGAGCAGTACTTC.